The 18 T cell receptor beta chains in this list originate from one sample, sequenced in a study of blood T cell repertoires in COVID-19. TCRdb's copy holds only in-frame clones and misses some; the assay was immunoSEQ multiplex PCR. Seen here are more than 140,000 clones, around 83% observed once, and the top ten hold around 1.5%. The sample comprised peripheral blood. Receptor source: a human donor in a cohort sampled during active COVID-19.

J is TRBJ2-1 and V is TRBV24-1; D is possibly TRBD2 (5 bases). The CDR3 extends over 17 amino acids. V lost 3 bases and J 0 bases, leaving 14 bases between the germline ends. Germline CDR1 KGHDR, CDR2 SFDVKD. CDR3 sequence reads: CATSDPAYGSSYNEQFF. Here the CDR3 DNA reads TGTGCCACCAGTGATCCTGCCTATGGGAGCTCCTACAATGAGCAGTTCTTC.

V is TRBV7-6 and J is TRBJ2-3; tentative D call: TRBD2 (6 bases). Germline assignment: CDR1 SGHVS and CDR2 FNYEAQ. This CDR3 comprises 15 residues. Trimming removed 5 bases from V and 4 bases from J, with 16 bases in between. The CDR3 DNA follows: TGTGCCAGCAGCCCCGGGCGGGAACCTCCAGATACGCAGTATTTT. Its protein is CASSPGREPPDTQYF.

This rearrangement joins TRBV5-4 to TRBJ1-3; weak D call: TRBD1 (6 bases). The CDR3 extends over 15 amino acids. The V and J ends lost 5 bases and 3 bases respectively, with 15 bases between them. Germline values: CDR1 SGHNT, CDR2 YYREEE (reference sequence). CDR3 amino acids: CASRNRDIGGNTIYF. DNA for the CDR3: TGTGCCAGCAGAAACAGGGACATCGGTGGAAACACCATATATTTT.

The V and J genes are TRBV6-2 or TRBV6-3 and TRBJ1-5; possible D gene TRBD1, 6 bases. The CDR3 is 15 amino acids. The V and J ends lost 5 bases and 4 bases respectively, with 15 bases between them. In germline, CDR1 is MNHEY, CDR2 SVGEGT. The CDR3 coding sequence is TGTGCCAGCAGTCATGGCAGGGGCCTTAATCAGCCCCAGCATTTT. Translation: CASSHGRGLNQPQHF.

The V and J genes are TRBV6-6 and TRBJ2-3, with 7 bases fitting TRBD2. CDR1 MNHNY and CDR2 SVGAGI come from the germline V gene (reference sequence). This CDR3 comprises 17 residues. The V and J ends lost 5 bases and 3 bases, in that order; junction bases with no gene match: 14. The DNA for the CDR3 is TGTGCCAGCAGTCCGCCCGGGGCGGGAGACGGAACAGATACGCAGTATTTT. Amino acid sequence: CASSPPGAGDGTDTQYF.

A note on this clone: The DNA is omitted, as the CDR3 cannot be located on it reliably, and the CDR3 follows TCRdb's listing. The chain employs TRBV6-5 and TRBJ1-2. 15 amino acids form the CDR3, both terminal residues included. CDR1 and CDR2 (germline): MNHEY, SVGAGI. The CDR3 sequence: CATARGGRFGNGYTF.

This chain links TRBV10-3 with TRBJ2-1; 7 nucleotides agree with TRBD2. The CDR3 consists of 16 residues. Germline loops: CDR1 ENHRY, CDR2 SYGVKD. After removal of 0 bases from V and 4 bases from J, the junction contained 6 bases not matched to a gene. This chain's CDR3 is CAISESGGSSYNEQFF. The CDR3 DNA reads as TGTGCCATCAGTGAGTCGGGAGGGTCAAGTTACAATGAGCAGTTCTTC.

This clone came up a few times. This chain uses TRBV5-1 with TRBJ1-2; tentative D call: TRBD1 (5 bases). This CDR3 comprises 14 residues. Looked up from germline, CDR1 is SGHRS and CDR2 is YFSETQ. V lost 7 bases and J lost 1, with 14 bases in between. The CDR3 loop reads CASSRGTVNYGYTF. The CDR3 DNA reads TGCGCCAGCTCCCGGGGGACGGTTAACTATGGCTACACCTTC.

Here the CDR3 reads CASSYSAQGEAFF. Here the CDR3 DNA reads TGTGCCAGCAGTTACTCGGCACAGGGTGAAGCTTTCTTT. J is TRBJ1-1 and V is TRBV6-5; tentatively, D is TRBD1 (6 bases). Deletions cut 0 bases from V and 7 bases from J, with 9 bases between. This CDR3 contains 13 residues. Germline CDR1 is MNHEY and CDR2 is SVGAGI.

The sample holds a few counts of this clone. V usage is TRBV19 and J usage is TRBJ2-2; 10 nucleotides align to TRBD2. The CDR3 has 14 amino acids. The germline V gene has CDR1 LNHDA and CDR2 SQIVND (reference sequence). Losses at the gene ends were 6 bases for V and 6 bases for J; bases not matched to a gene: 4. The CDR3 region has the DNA TGTGCCAGTAGGTCGGGACTAGCGCCCGGGGAGCTGTTTTTT. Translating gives CASRSGLAPGELFF.

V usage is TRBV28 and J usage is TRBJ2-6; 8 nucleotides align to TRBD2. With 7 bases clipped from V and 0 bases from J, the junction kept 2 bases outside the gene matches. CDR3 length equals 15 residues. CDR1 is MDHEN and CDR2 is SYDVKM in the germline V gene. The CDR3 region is CASTLAGSGANVLTF. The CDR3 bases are TGTGCCAGCACCCTAGCGGGCTCTGGGGCCAACGTCCTGACTTTC. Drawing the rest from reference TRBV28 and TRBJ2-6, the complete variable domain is DVKVTQSSRYLVKRTGEKVFLECVQDMDHENMFWYRQDPGLGLRLIYFSYDVKMKEKGDIPEGYSVSREKKERFSLILESASTNQTSMYLCASTLAGSGANVLTFGAGSRLTVL.

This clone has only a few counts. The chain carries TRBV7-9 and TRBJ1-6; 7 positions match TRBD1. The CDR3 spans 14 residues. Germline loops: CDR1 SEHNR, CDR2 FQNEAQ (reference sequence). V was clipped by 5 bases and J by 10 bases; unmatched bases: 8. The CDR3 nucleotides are TGTGCCAGCAGCCGGCGACAGGGAGACTCACCCCTCCACTTT. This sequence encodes CASSRRQGDSPLHF.

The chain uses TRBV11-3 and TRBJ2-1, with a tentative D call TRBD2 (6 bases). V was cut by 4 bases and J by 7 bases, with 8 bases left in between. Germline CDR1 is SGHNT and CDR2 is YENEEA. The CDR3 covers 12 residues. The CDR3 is CASSSRGNEQFF. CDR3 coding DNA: TGTGCCAGCAGCTCGCGGGGTAATGAGCAGTTCTTC. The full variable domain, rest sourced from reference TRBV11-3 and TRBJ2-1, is EAGVVQSPRYKIIEKKQPVAFWCNPISGHNTLYWYLQNLGQGPELLIRYENEEAVDDSQLPKDRFSAERLKGVDSTLKIQPAELGDSAVYLCASSSRGNEQFFGPGTRLTVL.

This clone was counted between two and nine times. Written as DNA, the CDR3 is TGTGCCAGCAATTCCGGCAGGGTCTATGGCTACACCTTC. Translating gives CASNSGRVYGYTF. The chain uses TRBV28 and TRBJ1-2, with D perhaps TRBD1 (5 bases). The CDR3 is 13 amino acids. Germline values: CDR1 MDHEN, CDR2 SYDVKM. V gave up 7 bases and J gave up 4 bases, with 13 bases separating them.

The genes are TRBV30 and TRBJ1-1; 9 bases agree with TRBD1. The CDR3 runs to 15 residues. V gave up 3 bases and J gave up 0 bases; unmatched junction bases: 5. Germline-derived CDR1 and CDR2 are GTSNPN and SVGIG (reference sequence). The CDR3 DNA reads TGTGCCTGGAGAGGGACAGGGACCATGAACACTGAAGCTTTCTTT. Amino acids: CAWRGTGTMNTEAFF.

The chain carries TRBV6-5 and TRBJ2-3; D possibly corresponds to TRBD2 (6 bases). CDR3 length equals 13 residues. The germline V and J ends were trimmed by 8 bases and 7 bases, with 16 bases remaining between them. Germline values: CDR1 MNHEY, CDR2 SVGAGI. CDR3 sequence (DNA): TGTGCCAGCGCATGGGAGGTCCGGAATACGCAGTATTTT. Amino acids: CASAWEVRNTQYF.

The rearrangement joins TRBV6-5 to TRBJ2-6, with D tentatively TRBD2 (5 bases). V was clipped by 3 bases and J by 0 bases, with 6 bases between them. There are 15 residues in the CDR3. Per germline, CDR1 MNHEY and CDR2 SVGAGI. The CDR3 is CASSYEGSGANVLTF. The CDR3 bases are TGTGCCAGCAGTTATGAGGGCTCTGGGGCCAACGTCCTGACTTTC.

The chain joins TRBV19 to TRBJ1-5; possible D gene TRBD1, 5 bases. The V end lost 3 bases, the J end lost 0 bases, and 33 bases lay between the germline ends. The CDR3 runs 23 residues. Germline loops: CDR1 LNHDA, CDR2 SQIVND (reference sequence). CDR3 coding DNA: TGTGCCAGTAGTATGTGGGGGGTTTCAGGGTTCCTCTCCGCAGCCGATAGCAATCAGCCCCAGCATTTT. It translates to CASSMWGVSGFLSAADSNQPQHF.